These 5 T cell receptor beta chains were all obtained from the same sample, sequenced in a study of T cell responses to AZD1222 COVID-19 vaccine. TCRdb's copy holds only in-frame clones and misses some; the assay was immunoSEQ multiplex PCR. The data hold 95,000 to 150,000 clones, with more than 75% observed a single time. The source was peripheral blood, collected on day 0 of AZD1222 vaccination. These receptors all come from an adult in good health.

The chain uses TRBV5-1 and TRBJ2-3, with D perhaps matching TRBD1 (8 bases). The CDR3 is 16 residues long. CDR1 SGHRS and CDR2 YFSETQ come from the germline V gene. The V and J ends lost 4 bases and 4 bases respectively, with 19 bases between them. CDR3 nucleotide sequence: TGCGCCAGCAGCCCGCCAACAGGGGGGAGGGCAGATACGCAGTATTTT. Its translation: CASSPPTGGRADTQYF.

The rearrangement joins TRBV7-3 to TRBJ2-7; 11 positions match TRBD2. V shed 4 bases, J shed 7 bases, and the junction held 6 bases outside the gene matches. Germline loops: CDR1 SGHTA, CDR2 FQGTGA. The CDR3 consists of 14 residues. In nucleotides, the CDR3 is TGTGCCAGCAGCTCGGGACTAGCGGTTGAAGAGCAGTACTTC. This sequence encodes CASSSGLAVEEQYF.

This chain uses TRBV15 with TRBJ2-3; no firm D call. The CDR3 loop spans 12 amino acids. CDR1 is LNHNV, CDR2 YYDKDF, per germline (reference sequence). V was cut by 7 bases and J by 3 bases, with 8 bases left in between. CDR3 residues: CATKDGTDTQYF. CDR3 DNA sequence: TGTGCCACCAAGGACGGGACAGATACGCAGTATTTT.

This chain links TRBV7-3 with TRBJ2-4; no reliable D call. CDR1 is SGHTA and CDR2 is FQGTGA in the germline V gene. There are 14 residues in the CDR3. Trimming took off 3 bases at V and 1 base at J, with 7 bases between the two ends. The CDR3 here is CASSLAPAKNIQYF. The CDR3 nucleotides read TGTGCCAGCAGCTTGGCCCCGGCCAAAAACATTCAGTACTTC.

This sequence joins TRBV19 and TRBJ1-1; no definite D call. Between the trimmed V and J ends, which lost 7 bases and 1 base, there was a span of 16 bases. The CDR3 covers 15 residues. CDR1 is LNHDA and CDR2 is SQIVND in the germline V gene (reference sequence). The CDR3 region has the DNA TGTGCCAGTACCCCGGACCTCCGGCCGAACACTGAAGCTTTCTTT. It is translated as CASTPDLRPNTEAFF.